The rows below give T cell receptor beta chains drawn from one sample of a study of long-term antiretroviral therapy in people with HIV. The assay was immunoSEQ multiplex PCR, and TCRdb's table has in-frame clones only and misses some. The top ten clones hold less than 7% of a sample with around 30,000 clones, about 83% of them seen once. The source was unsorted PBMCs, collected 0.4 years after starting antiretroviral therapy. The receptors here all came from a man aged 18 to 30 with HIV. CDR3s include the opening cysteine and the closing phenylalanine or tryptophan. Each record gives: clone size, V gene, J gene, D gene, CDR3 protein, CDR3 DNA. The D gene is left open where the match is weak. A clone size is listed for some rows: how often the clone was seen (once, few, many), or a class if it is expanded.

abundance: -
v_gene: TRBV27
j_gene: TRBJ1-1
d_gene: TRBD1
CDR3aa: CASTPPGQGRDTEAFF
CDR3nt: TGTGCCAGCACCCCCCCGGGACAGGGCAGGGACACTGAAGCTTTCTTT

abundance: -
v_gene: TRBV9
j_gene: TRBJ2-3
d_gene: -
CDR3aa: CASSATWDTQYF
CDR3nt: TGTGCCAGCAGCGCGACTTGGGATACGCAGTATTTT

abundance: -
v_gene: TRBV27
j_gene: TRBJ2-7
d_gene: TRBD1
CDR3aa: CASSHFPRQGKTYEQYF
CDR3nt: TGTGCCAGCAGTCACTTCCCGAGACAGGGGAAAACCTACGAGCAGTACTTC

abundance: -
v_gene: TRBV5-1
j_gene: TRBJ1-2
d_gene: -
CDR3aa: CASSPLLLEQGGNYGYTF
CDR3nt: TGCGCCAGCAGCCCCCTATTGTTGGAGCAGGGAGGAAACTATGGCTACACCTTC

abundance: -
v_gene: TRBV6-1
j_gene: TRBJ2-2
d_gene: TRBD1
CDR3aa: CASSERNPRTGTGELFF
CDR3nt: TGTGCCAGCAGTGAGCGAAACCCCAGGACAGGGACCGGGGAGCTGTTTTTT

abundance: -
v_gene: TRBV7-9
j_gene: TRBJ2-3
d_gene: -
CDR3aa: CASSRGPAGDTQYF
CDR3nt: TGTGCCAGCAGCCGGGGCCCGGCTGGTGATACGCAGTATTTT

abundance: -
v_gene: TRBV6-1
j_gene: TRBJ2-3
d_gene: -
CDR3aa: CASYWGVISTDTQYF
CDR3nt: TGTGCCAGCTACTGGGGAGTTATTAGCACAGATACGCAGTATTTT

abundance: few
v_gene: TRBV7-2
j_gene: TRBJ1-5
d_gene: -
CDR3aa: CASSRGGMRQPQHF
CDR3nt: TGTGCCAGCAGCCGTGGTGGGATGAGGCAGCCCCAGCATTTT

abundance: once
v_gene: TRBV4-1
j_gene: TRBJ1-5
d_gene: TRBD1
CDR3aa: CASSNKGQGIDQPQHF
CDR3nt: TGCGCCAGCAGCAACAAGGGACAGGGGATCGATCAGCCCCAGCATTTT

abundance: -
v_gene: TRBV4-1
j_gene: TRBJ2-1
d_gene: TRBD2
CDR3aa: CASSQDSRLAGVTEQFF
CDR3nt: TGCGCCAGCAGCCAAGATTCGCGACTAGCGGGGGTTACTGAGCAGTTCTTC

abundance: -
v_gene: TRBV2
j_gene: TRBJ1-1
d_gene: -
CDR3aa: CASRAGMNTEAFF
CDR3nt: TGTGCCAGCAGGGCAGGGATGAACACTGAAGCTTTCTTT

abundance: few
v_gene: TRBV6-4
j_gene: TRBJ1-1
d_gene: -
CDR3aa: CASSETLNTEAFF
CDR3nt: TGTGCCAGCAGTGAGACACTTAACACTGAAGCTTTCTTT

abundance: -
v_gene: TRBV5-6
j_gene: TRBJ2-4
d_gene: -
CDR3aa: CASSFSGYEVKNIQYF
CDR3nt: TGTGCCAGCAGCTTTTCGGGGTATGAAGTCAAAAACATTCAGTACTTC

abundance: -
v_gene: TRBV28
j_gene: TRBJ2-5
d_gene: -
CDR3aa: CASSTTGRVETQYF
CDR3nt: TGTGCCAGCAGTACGACAGGGAGGGTAGAGACCCAGTACTTC

abundance: -
v_gene: TRBV7-9
j_gene: TRBJ1-2
d_gene: -
CDR3aa: CASTRDSYGYTF
CDR3nt: TGTGCCAGCACTAGGGACTCCTATGGCTACACCTTC

abundance: -
v_gene: TRBV7-9
j_gene: TRBJ1-2
d_gene: -
CDR3aa: CASSPYRGSRGYTF
CDR3nt: TGTGCCAGCAGCCCCTATAGGGGCTCCAGGGGCTACACCTTC

abundance: -
v_gene: TRBV28
j_gene: TRBJ1-2
d_gene: -
CDR3aa: CASSFRRGGANYGYTF
CDR3nt: TGTGCCAGCAGTTTCCGCCGGGGGGGCGCTAACTATGGCTACACCTTC

abundance: -
v_gene: TRBV7-9
j_gene: TRBJ2-1
d_gene: -
CDR3aa: CASSLGPSDEQFF
CDR3nt: TGTGCCAGCAGCTTAGGACCGAGCGATGAGCAGTTCTTC

abundance: -
v_gene: TRBV27
j_gene: TRBJ1-2
d_gene: -
CDR3aa: CASSPLGGSYGYTF
CDR3nt: TGTGCCAGCAGTCCTCTGGGAGGGAGCTATGGCTACACCTTC

abundance: -
v_gene: TRBV27
j_gene: TRBJ1-4
d_gene: -
CDR3aa: CASSPQFLGGEKLFF
CDR3nt: TGTGCCAGCAGTCCCCAGTTCTTAGGGGGTGAAAAACTGTTTTTT

abundance: -
v_gene: TRBV6-4
j_gene: TRBJ1-2
d_gene: -
CDR3aa: CASSDSAPGSGYTF
CDR3nt: TGTGCCAGCAGTGACTCGGCCCCAGGGAGTGGCTACACCTTC

abundance: -
v_gene: TRBV5-1
j_gene: TRBJ1-1
d_gene: -
CDR3aa: CASSLFAALGTEAFF
CDR3nt: TGCGCCAGCAGCTTGTTTGCAGCCCTGGGAACTGAAGCTTTCTTT

abundance: -
v_gene: TRBV7-9
j_gene: TRBJ2-1
d_gene: -
CDR3aa: CASSFAEGQPYNEQFF
CDR3nt: TGTGCCAGCAGCTTCGCGGAGGGACAGCCTTACAATGAGCAGTTCTTC

abundance: few
v_gene: TRBV5-1
j_gene: TRBJ2-7
d_gene: -
CDR3aa: CASSLAGQGDEQYF
CDR3nt: TGCGCCAGCAGCTTGGCGGGTCAAGGGGACGAGCAGTACTTC

abundance: -
v_gene: TRBV4-3
j_gene: TRBJ1-2
d_gene: -
CDR3aa: CASSQDTGLTNYGYTF
CDR3nt: TGCGCCAGCAGCCAAGACACAGGGCTCACTAACTATGGCTACACCTTC

abundance: -
v_gene: TRBV29-1
j_gene: TRBJ1-2
d_gene: -
CDR3aa: CSAEGAAYYGYTF
CDR3nt: TGCAGCGCCGAGGGCGCAGCTTACTATGGCTACACCTTC

abundance: once
v_gene: TRBV6-6
j_gene: TRBJ2-1
d_gene: -
CDR3aa: CASSDRWNEQFF
CDR3nt: TGTGCCAGCAGTGACAGGTGGAATGAGCAGTTCTTC

abundance: -
v_gene: TRBV27
j_gene: TRBJ2-3
d_gene: -
CDR3aa: CASSLPPDTQYF
CDR3nt: TGTGCCAGCAGCCTCCCCCCAGATACGCAGTATTTT

abundance: -
v_gene: TRBV28
j_gene: TRBJ2-7
d_gene: -
CDR3aa: CASSLNYEQYF
CDR3nt: TGTGCCAGCAGTTTAAATTACGAGCAGTACTTC

abundance: -
v_gene: TRBV9
j_gene: TRBJ1-1
d_gene: -
CDR3aa: CASGRGGTEAFF
CDR3nt: TGTGCCAGCGGGAGGGGGGGCACTGAAGCTTTCTTT

abundance: -
v_gene: TRBV5-4
j_gene: TRBJ1-1
d_gene: -
CDR3aa: CASSFGASEAFF
CDR3nt: TGTGCCAGCAGCTTCGGGGCGTCTGAAGCTTTCTTT

abundance: -
v_gene: TRBV5-1
j_gene: TRBJ1-1
d_gene: TRBD1
CDR3aa: CASSRDRSGMNTEAFF
CDR3nt: TGCGCCAGCAGCCGGGACAGGAGTGGCATGAACACTGAAGCTTTCTTT

abundance: -
v_gene: TRBV4-3
j_gene: TRBJ2-1
d_gene: TRBD2
CDR3aa: CASSQDASGNNEQFF
CDR3nt: TGCGCCAGCAGCCAAGATGCTAGCGGAAACAATGAGCAGTTCTTC

abundance: -
v_gene: TRBV19
j_gene: TRBJ1-5
d_gene: -
CDR3aa: CATRERERNQPQHF
CDR3nt: TGTGCAACTAGGGAAAGGGAACGCAATCAGCCCCAGCATTTT

abundance: -
v_gene: TRBV6-5
j_gene: TRBJ1-1
d_gene: -
CDR3aa: CASRRNTEAFF
CDR3nt: TGTGCCAGCAGACGTAACACTGAAGCTTTCTTT

abundance: -
v_gene: TRBV5-6
j_gene: TRBJ1-1
d_gene: TRBD1
CDR3aa: CASSLAGQGVNTEAFF
CDR3nt: TGTGCCAGCAGCTTGGCGGGGCAGGGGGTGAACACTGAAGCTTTCTTT

abundance: -
v_gene: TRBV19
j_gene: TRBJ1-1
d_gene: -
CDR3aa: CASSIDLSTEAFF
CDR3nt: TGTGCCAGTAGTATAGATCTGAGCACTGAAGCTTTCTTT

abundance: once
v_gene: TRBV6-6
j_gene: TRBJ2-3
d_gene: -
CDR3aa: CASSYSRGAVADTQYF
CDR3nt: TGTGCCAGCAGTTACTCTCGGGGGGCCGTGGCAGATACGCAGTATTTT

abundance: -
v_gene: TRBV19
j_gene: TRBJ1-4
d_gene: -
CDR3aa: CASSQTVNEKLFF
CDR3nt: TGTGCCAGTAGCCAGACAGTTAATGAAAAACTGTTTTTT

abundance: -
v_gene: TRBV6-5
j_gene: TRBJ2-7
d_gene: -
CDR3aa: CASSYYPGSYEQYF
CDR3nt: TGTGCCAGCAGTTACTACCCGGGCTCCTACGAGCAGTACTTC

abundance: -
v_gene: TRBV5-6
j_gene: TRBJ2-2
d_gene: -
CDR3aa: CASSTALTGELFF
CDR3nt: TGTGCCAGCAGCACGGCCCTAACCGGGGAGCTGTTTTTT

abundance: -
v_gene: TRBV5-1
j_gene: TRBJ1-1
d_gene: -
CDR3aa: CASSPRDANTEAFF
CDR3nt: TGCGCCAGCAGCCCGAGGGACGCGAACACTGAAGCTTTCTTT

abundance: once
v_gene: TRBV5-1
j_gene: TRBJ2-5
d_gene: -
CDR3aa: CASNERDSGVQTQYF
CDR3nt: TGCGCCAGCAACGAACGGGACTCTGGGGTTCAGACCCAGTACTTC

abundance: -
v_gene: TRBV13
j_gene: TRBJ1-1
d_gene: TRBD1
CDR3aa: CASSPNRGVNTEAFF
CDR3nt: TGTGCCAGCAGCCCCAACAGGGGCGTGAACACTGAAGCTTTCTTT

abundance: -
v_gene: TRBV27
j_gene: TRBJ2-3
d_gene: -
CDR3aa: CASTADRYTSDTQYF
CDR3nt: TGTGCCAGTACCGCGGACAGATACACTTCAGATACGCAGTATTTT

abundance: -
v_gene: TRBV18
j_gene: TRBJ2-3
d_gene: -
CDR3aa: CASSPPFTDTQYF
CDR3nt: TGTGCCAGCTCACCACCGTTTACAGATACGCAGTATTTT

abundance: -
v_gene: TRBV27
j_gene: TRBJ1-2
d_gene: -
CDR3aa: CASRPLEGPQGYTF
CDR3nt: TGTGCCAGCAGACCCCTAGAGGGGCCGCAGGGCTACACCTTC

abundance: -
v_gene: TRBV4-3
j_gene: TRBJ2-6
d_gene: TRBD1
CDR3aa: CASSQSTGSGANVLTF
CDR3nt: TGCGCCAGCAGCCAGTCGACAGGGTCTGGGGCCAACGTCCTGACTTTC

abundance: -
v_gene: TRBV7-3
j_gene: TRBJ2-7
d_gene: -
CDR3aa: CASSIAGTGLYEQYF
CDR3nt: TGTGCCAGCAGCATCGCCGGGACTGGCCTCTACGAGCAGTACTTC

abundance: -
v_gene: TRBV9
j_gene: TRBJ1-3
d_gene: TRBD1
CDR3aa: CASSPTTGDRRLSGNTIYF
CDR3nt: TGTGCCAGCAGCCCCACAACCGGGGACAGACGCCTCTCTGGAAACACCATATATTTT

abundance: few
v_gene: TRBV7-6
j_gene: TRBJ1-1
d_gene: -
CDR3aa: CASSLRTNTEAFF
CDR3nt: TGTGCCAGCAGCTTAAGAACGAACACTGAAGCTTTCTTT

abundance: -
v_gene: TRBV5-8
j_gene: TRBJ2-2
d_gene: TRBD1
CDR3aa: CASSLDRGVTGELFF
CDR3nt: TGTGCCAGCAGCTTGGACAGGGGGGTCACCGGGGAGCTGTTTTTT

abundance: -
v_gene: TRBV25-1
j_gene: TRBJ1-2
d_gene: TRBD1
CDR3aa: CASVGRDRYGYTF
CDR3nt: TGTGCCAGCGTGGGTCGGGACAGATATGGCTACACCTTC